A single sample gave rise to the 3 T cell receptor beta chains below, sequenced in a study of blood T cell repertoires in COVID-19. Sequencing used immunoSEQ multiplex PCR; TCRdb keeps in-frame clones, though not all of them. Among 340,000 or so clones listed, around four fifths were seen once. Sequenced material: peripheral blood. Receptors originate from a man aged 30 to 45 with active or convalescent COVID-19.

This clone has ten or more counts. This sequence joins TRBV10-3 and TRBJ2-7; D uncertain. This CDR3 contains 13 residues. The germline V gene has CDR1 ENHRY and CDR2 SYGVKD. Trimming removed 10 bases at V and 5 bases at J, with 18 bases between. CDR3 protein: CATRRLPNDEQYF. CDR3 nucleotides: TGTGCCACCCGGCGGCTACCAAACGACGAGCAGTACTTC.

The V and J genes are TRBV2 and TRBJ2-5; D remains ambiguous. Deletions cut 5 bases from V and 2 bases from J, with 12 bases between. The CDR3 is 14 amino acids. The V gene's germline CDR1 is SNHLY and CDR2 FYNNEI. The CDR3 reads CASSQTSTQETQYF. CDR3 nucleotides: TGTGCCAGCAGTCAGACTTCGACTCAAGAGACCCAGTACTTC.

This chain uses TRBV19 with TRBJ1-2, with TRBD1 matching over 12 bases. V trimming: 4 bases; J trimming: 2 bases; junction bases outside the gene matches: 5. Germline V gene data show CDR1 as LNHDA and CDR2 as SQIVND (reference sequence). The CDR3 is 16 residues long. CDR3 in amino acids: CASSSRDRGPNYGYTF. CDR3 nucleotides: TGTGCCAGTAGTAGCCGGGACAGGGGGCCGAACTATGGCTACACCTTC. Looking up the rest from reference TRBV19 and TRBJ1-2 gives the full variable domain: DGGITQSPKYLFRKEGQNVTLSCEQNLNHDAMYWYRQDPGQGLRLIYYSQIVNDFQKGDIAEGYSVSREKKESFPLTVTSAQKNPTAFYLCASSSRDRGPNYGYTFGSGTRLTVV.